The 22 T cell receptor beta chains given below trace back to one sample, sequenced in a study of blood T cell repertoires in COVID-19. TCRdb's copy holds only in-frame clones and misses some; the assay was immunoSEQ multiplex PCR. The sample yields 40,000 to 50,000 clones, 80% to 90% seen once. The specimen sequenced was peripheral blood. The receptor set was obtained from a human donor in a cohort sampled during active COVID-19.

In this sample, this clone turned up a few times. This chain's CDR3 is CASSLGREYYEQYF. The CDR3 DNA sequence: TGTGCCAGCAGCTTAGGCAGGGAATACTACGAGCAGTACTTC. The rearrangement joins TRBV7-8 to TRBJ2-7; tentatively, D is TRBD1 (5 bases). Germline assignment: CDR1 SGHVS and CDR2 FQNEAQ. V lost 1 base and J lost 3, with 10 bases in between. The CDR3 contains 14 residues.

The V gene is TRBV3-1 (or the pseudogene TRBV3-2), the J gene TRBJ2-7, with TRBD2 matching over 9 bases. Trimming at V came to 5 bases and at J to 6 bases, leaving 11 bases not matched to a gene. This CDR3 has 15 amino acids. Germline CDR1 LGHDT, CDR2 YNNKEL (reference sequence). This CDR3 reads CASSSSLAGLFEQYF. The CDR3 DNA reads TGTGCCAGCAGCTCCAGCCTAGCGGGATTGTTCGAGCAGTACTTC.

CDR3 DNA: TGTGCCAGCAGCCTCACCGGGACAGGGCCGCCCGCTAACTATGGCTACACCTTC. Its protein product is CASSLTGTGPPANYGYTF. The gene calls are TRBV5-5 and TRBJ1-2; 9 nucleotides agree with TRBD1. V shed 4 bases, J shed 0 bases, and the junction held 13 bases outside the gene matches. The germline CDR1 and CDR2 sequences are SGHKS and YYEKEE (reference sequence). The CDR3 is 18 amino acids.

CDR3 nucleotide sequence: TGTGCCACCCGACTCCTGACAGTCCTAGCGGAACGATTCTACGAGCAGTACTTC. Residues: CATRLLTVLAERFYEQYF. The chain combines TRBV21-1 with TRBJ2-7; no DNA check was done on the table's D call, TRBD2. TRBV21-1 is classified as a pseudogene. The CDR3 spans 18 residues.

This clone was detected once. J is TRBJ1-5 and V is TRBV19; weak D call: TRBD1 (5 bases). V lost 7 bases and J lost 5, with 9 bases in between. CDR1 and CDR2 (germline): LNHDA, SQIVND (reference sequence). The CDR3 contains 12 residues. The CDR3 DNA sequence: TGTGCCAGTACCCAGGGTTATCAGCCCCAGCATTTT. It translates to CASTQGYQPQHF. Full variable domain (remainder filled in from reference TRBV19 and TRBJ1-5): DGGITQSPKYLFRKEGQNVTLSCEQNLNHDAMYWYRQDPGQGLRLIYYSQIVNDFQKGDIAEGYSVSREKKESFPLTVTSAQKNPTAFYLCASTQGYQPQHFGDGTRLSIL.

This chain connects TRBV6-1 to TRBJ1-4; 7 bases align to TRBD1. The CDR3 has 14 amino acids. The germline CDR1 and CDR2 sequences are MNHNS and SASEGT. V gave up 1 base and J gave up 8 bases; unmatched junction bases: 4. The chain's CDR3 is CASSEGTGREKLFF. The CDR3 DNA reads TGTGCCAGCAGTGAAGGGACAGGACGCGAAAAACTGTTTTTT.

This chain connects TRBV20-1 to TRBJ2-1; TRBD2 matches at 8 bases. This CDR3 comprises 12 residues. From germline, CDR1 is DFQATT and CDR2 SNEGSKA (reference sequence). The V segment lost 3 bases and the J segment 9 bases; nucleotides outside the gene matches: 4. For the CDR3, the DNA is TGCAGTGCTAGTAAGCGGGAGACTGAGCAGTTCTTC. It codes for CSASKRETEQFF.

This chain uses TRBV3-1 (or the pseudogene TRBV3-2) with TRBJ2-1; tentatively, D is TRBD2 (6 bases). The CDR3 has 15 residues. Germline V gives CDR1 LGHDT, CDR2 YNNKEL (reference sequence). V lost 3 bases, J lost 4 bases, and 13 bases lay in between. The CDR3 sequence: CASSHTGSGYNEQFF. CDR3 DNA: TGTGCCAGCAGCCACACCGGGAGTGGGTACAATGAGCAGTTCTTC.

The genes are TRBV19 and TRBJ1-5; D is ambiguous. V was trimmed by 2 bases and J by 2 bases, leaving 10 bases between them. Looked up from germline, CDR1 is LNHDA and CDR2 is SQIVND (reference sequence). This CDR3 has 15 residues. CDR3 residues: CASSITLFGNQPQHF. Here the CDR3 DNA reads TGTGCCAGTAGTATAACTTTATTCGGCAATCAGCCCCAGCATTTT.

The chain couples TRBV7-9 to TRBJ2-7; D call uncertain. Germline CDR1 is SEHNR and CDR2 is FQNEAQ (reference sequence). Deletions cut 5 bases from V and 6 bases from J, with 14 bases between. The CDR3 is 13 residues long. The CDR3 loop reads CASSPLEASEQYF. The CDR3 DNA is TGTGCCAGCAGCCCACTCGAGGCATCCGAGCAGTACTTC. The variable domain in full, with the rest retrieved from reference TRBV7-9 and TRBJ2-7, is DTGVSQNPRHKITKRGQNVTFRCDPISEHNRLYWYRQTLGQGPEFLTYFQNEAQLEKSRLLSDRFSAERPKGSFSTLEIQRTEQGDSAMYLCASSPLEASEQYFGPGTRLTVT.

This rearrangement joins TRBV3-1 (or the pseudogene TRBV3-2) to TRBJ2-7; 7 positions match TRBD2. CDR3 length equals 14 residues. Germline CDR1 and CDR2: LGHDT and YNNKEL (reference sequence). Trimming took 6 bases from V and 2 from J; bases not matched to a gene: 7. CDR3 coding DNA: TGTGCCAGCAGGGGGGGGGTGCATGCCTACGAGCAGTACTTC. This codes for CASRGGVHAYEQYF.

The chain combines TRBV30 with TRBJ2-7; no clear D gene. V was cut by 0 bases and J by 4 bases, with 22 bases left in between. This CDR3 is built from 17 residues. In germline, CDR1 is GTSNPN, CDR2 SVGIG (reference sequence). The CDR3 protein is CAWSVRPRYGRSYEQYF. The CDR3, as DNA: TGTGCCTGGAGTGTAAGGCCCCGATACGGCAGGTCGTACGAGCAGTACTTC.

CDR3 sequence (DNA): TGTGCCAGCAGCTTAGTCGGAGGGTACTACAATGAGCAGTTCTTC. Translation: CASSLVGGYYNEQFF. The J gene is TRBJ2-1, the V gene TRBV7-2, with TRBD2 as a possible D gene (6 bases). Germline V lookup: CDR1 SGHTA, CDR2 FQGNSA. This CDR3 has 15 residues. Trimming removed 1 base at V and 3 bases at J, with 10 bases between.

There are a few counts of this clone. The V call is TRBV3-1 (or the pseudogene TRBV3-2), the J call TRBJ2-5, with TRBD2 as a possible D gene (5 bases). CDR1 is LGHDT and CDR2 is YNNKEL in the germline V gene (reference sequence). The CDR3 contains 13 residues. Trimming left V 2 bases short and J 5 bases short, with 9 bases between. CDR3 DNA: TGTGCCAGCAGCCAAAACCGCGGGGAGACCCAGTACTTC. Translated, it gives CASSQNRGETQYF.

The gene calls are TRBV24-1 and TRBJ2-7; D may be TRBD2 (5 bases). The CDR3 is 14 residues long. Between the trimmed V and J ends, which lost 8 bases and 4 bases, there was a span of 17 bases. Germline CDR1 reads KGHDR; CDR2 reads SFDVKD. The CDR3 sequence: CATTHAPGGYEQYF. CDR3 nucleotides: TGTGCCACCACCCACGCTCCTGGCGGGTACGAGCAGTACTTC.

The CDR3 DNA reads as TGTGCCTGGAGTGGGTCCGGGGGGCGTATTGAAAAACTGTTTTTT. Protein sequence: CAWSGSGGRIEKLFF. V usage is TRBV30 and J usage is TRBJ1-4; D is perhaps TRBD1 (6 bases). V was trimmed by 1 base and J by 7 bases, leaving 16 bases between them. The CDR3 covers 15 residues. Germline V gene data show CDR1 as GTSNPN and CDR2 as SVGIG (reference sequence).

This chain joins TRBV6-5 and TRBJ1-2; 7 bases map to TRBD1. The V gene end was trimmed by 6 bases and the J gene end by 8 bases; junction bases not matched to a gene: 15. The CDR3 contains 15 residues. CDR1 is MNHEY and CDR2 is SVGAGI in the germline V gene. In nucleotides, the CDR3 is TGTGCCAGCAGGGCTACAGGGGTTTTATGGGGCGGCTACACCTTC. Translated, it gives CASRATGVLWGGYTF.

This chain uses TRBV24-1 with TRBJ1-1; possibly TRBD1 for D (6 bases). This CDR3 has 15 residues. The germline V and J ends were trimmed by 2 bases and 2 bases, with 11 bases remaining between them. The germline gives CDR1 KGHDR, CDR2 SFDVKD. The chain's CDR3 is CATSDSKGGNTEAFF. For the CDR3, the DNA is TGTGCCACCAGTGATTCCAAAGGGGGTAACACTGAAGCTTTCTTT.

The V and J genes are TRBV11-2 and TRBJ2-6, with D possibly TRBD1 on 6 matching bases. The CDR3 totals 18 residues. With 5 bases removed from V and 0 bases from J, the gap between germline ends came to 17 bases. Per the germline V gene, CDR1 is SGHAT and CDR2 is FQNNGV. The CDR3 nucleotides are TGTGCCAGCAGCCCTCGGACAGCCTTGTACTCTGGGGCCAACGTCCTGACTTTC. It encodes CASSPRTALYSGANVLTF.

The sample holds a few counts of this clone. The chain employs TRBV18 and TRBJ2-1, with 8 nucleotides matching TRBD2. The CDR3 runs 16 residues. J gave up 1 base and V 4 bases, and 6 bases lay outside the gene matches. Germline V gene sequence: CDR1 KGHSH, CDR2 LQKENI. The CDR3 loop is CASSQRGLGSYNEQFF. The CDR3 coding sequence is TGTGCCAGCTCACAAAGGGGACTAGGATCCTACAATGAGCAGTTCTTC.

The CDR3 reads CASLGTTTYNEQFF. DNA of the CDR3: TGTGCTAGCCTCGGGACTACAACCTACAATGAGCAGTTCTTC. V and J are TRBV12-5 and TRBJ2-1; the match to TRBD2 covers 7 bases. The length of the CDR3 is 14 residues. V lost 9 bases, J lost 2 bases, and 7 bases stayed unmatched. In germline, CDR1 is LGHNT, CDR2 FRNRAP.

This clone came up once. This rearrangement joins TRBV5-1 to TRBJ1-2; a possible D gene is TRBD1 (6 bases). V lost 0 bases and J lost 3, with 12 bases in between. The CDR3 consists of 15 residues. The germline V gene has CDR1 SGHRS and CDR2 YFSETQ. The CDR3 region has the DNA TGCGCCAGCAGCTTGGGTCTGACAGGAGACTATGGCTACACCTTC. Amino acids: CASSLGLTGDYGYTF.